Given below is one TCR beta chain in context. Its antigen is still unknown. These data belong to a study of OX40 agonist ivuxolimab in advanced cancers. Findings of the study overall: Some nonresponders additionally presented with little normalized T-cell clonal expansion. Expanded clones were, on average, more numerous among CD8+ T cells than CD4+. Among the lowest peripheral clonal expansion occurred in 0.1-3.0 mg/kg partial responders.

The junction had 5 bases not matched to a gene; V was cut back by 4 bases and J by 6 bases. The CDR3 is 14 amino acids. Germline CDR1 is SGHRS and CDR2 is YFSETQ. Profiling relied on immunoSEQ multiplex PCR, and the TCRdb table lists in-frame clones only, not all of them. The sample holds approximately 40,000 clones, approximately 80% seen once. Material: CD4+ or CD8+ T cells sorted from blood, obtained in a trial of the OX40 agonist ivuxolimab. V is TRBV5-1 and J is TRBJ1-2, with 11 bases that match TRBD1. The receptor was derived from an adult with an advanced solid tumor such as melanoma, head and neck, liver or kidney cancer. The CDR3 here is CASSARTGGDGYTF. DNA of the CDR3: TGCGCCAGCAGCGCCCGGACAGGGGGCGATGGCTACACCTTC. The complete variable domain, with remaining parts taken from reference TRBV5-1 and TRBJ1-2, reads KAGVTQTPRYLIKTRGQQVTLSCSPISGHRSVSWYQQTPGQGLQFLFEYFSETQRNKGNFPGRFSGRQFSNSRSEMNVSTLELGDSALYLCASSARTGGDGYTFGSGTRLTVV.